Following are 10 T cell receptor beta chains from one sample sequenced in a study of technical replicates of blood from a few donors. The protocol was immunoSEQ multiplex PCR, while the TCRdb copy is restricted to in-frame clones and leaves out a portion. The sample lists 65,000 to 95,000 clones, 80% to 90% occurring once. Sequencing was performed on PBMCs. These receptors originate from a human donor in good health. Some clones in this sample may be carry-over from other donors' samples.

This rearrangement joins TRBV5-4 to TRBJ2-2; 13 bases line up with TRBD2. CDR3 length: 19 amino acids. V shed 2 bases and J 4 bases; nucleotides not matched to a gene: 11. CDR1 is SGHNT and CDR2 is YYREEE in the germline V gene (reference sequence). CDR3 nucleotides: TGTGCCAGCAGCTTATTAGCGGGACTAGCGGGGCCAAGCACCGGGGAGCTGTTTTTT. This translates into CASSLLAGLAGPSTGELFF.

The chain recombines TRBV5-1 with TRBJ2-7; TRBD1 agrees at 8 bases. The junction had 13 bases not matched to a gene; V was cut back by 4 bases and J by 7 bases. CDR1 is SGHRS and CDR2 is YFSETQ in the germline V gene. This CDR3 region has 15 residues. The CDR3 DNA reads TGCGCCAGCAGCCGGGGTATACAGGGGGGTTTGGAGCAGTACTTC. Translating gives CASSRGIQGGLEQYF.

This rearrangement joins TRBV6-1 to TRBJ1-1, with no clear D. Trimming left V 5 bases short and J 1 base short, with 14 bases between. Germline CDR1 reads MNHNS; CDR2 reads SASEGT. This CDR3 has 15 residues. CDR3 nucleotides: TGTGCCAGCAGTCAACAGCAGGTAGGGAACACTGAAGCTTTCTTT. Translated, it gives CASSQQQVGNTEAFF.

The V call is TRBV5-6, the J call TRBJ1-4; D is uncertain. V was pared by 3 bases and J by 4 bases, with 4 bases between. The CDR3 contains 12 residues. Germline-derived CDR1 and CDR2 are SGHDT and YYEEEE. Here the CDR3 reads CASSSLNEKLFF. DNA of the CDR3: TGTGCCAGCAGCTCTCTTAATGAAAAACTGTTTTTT.

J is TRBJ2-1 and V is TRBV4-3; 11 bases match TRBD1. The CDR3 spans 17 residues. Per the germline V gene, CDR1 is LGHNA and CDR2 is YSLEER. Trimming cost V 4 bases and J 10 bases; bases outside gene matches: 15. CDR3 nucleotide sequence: TGCGCCAGCAGCCTCGGTCCCCCGGACAGGGGGCCGGAGGAGCAGTTCTTC. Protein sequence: CASSLGPPDRGPEEQFF.

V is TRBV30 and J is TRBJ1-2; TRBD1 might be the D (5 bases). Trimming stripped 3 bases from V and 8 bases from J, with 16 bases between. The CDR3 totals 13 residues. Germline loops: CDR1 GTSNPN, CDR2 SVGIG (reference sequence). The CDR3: CAWSPGGGKGYTF. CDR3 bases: TGTGCCTGGAGCCCCGGGGGGGGTAAGGGCTACACCTTC.

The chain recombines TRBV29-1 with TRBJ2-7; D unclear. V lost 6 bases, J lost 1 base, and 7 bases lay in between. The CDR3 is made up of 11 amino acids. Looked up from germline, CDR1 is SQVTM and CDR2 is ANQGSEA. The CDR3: CSVEESYEQYF. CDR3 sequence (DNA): TGCAGCGTAGAGGAGTCCTACGAGCAGTACTTC.

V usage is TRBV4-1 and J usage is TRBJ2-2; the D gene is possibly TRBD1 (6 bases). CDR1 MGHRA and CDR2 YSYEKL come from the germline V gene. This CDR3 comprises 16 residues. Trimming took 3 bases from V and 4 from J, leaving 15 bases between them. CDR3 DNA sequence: TGCGCCAGCAGCCATCTGGACAGCCTTTCCACCGGGGAGCTGTTTTTT. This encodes CASSHLDSLSTGELFF.

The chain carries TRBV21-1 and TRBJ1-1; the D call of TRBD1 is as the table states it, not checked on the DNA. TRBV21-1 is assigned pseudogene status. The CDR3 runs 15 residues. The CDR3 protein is CASSKGATPTAEAFF. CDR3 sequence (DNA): TGTGCCAGCAGCAAAGGCGCAACTCCGACAGCTGAAGCTTTCTTT.

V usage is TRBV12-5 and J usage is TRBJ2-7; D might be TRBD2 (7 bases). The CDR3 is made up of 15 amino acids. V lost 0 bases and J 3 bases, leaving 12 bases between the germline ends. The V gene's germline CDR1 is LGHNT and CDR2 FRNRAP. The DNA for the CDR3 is TGTGCTAGTGGTTTGGTTGCGGGGGCAAGCTACGAGCAGTACTTC. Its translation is CASGLVAGASYEQYF.